The rows below give T cell receptor beta chains drawn from one sample of a study of Ad26.COV2.S vaccination and SARS-CoV-2 variants. The protocol was immunoSEQ multiplex PCR, while the TCRdb copy is restricted to in-frame clones and leaves out a portion. The sample contains under 500,000 clones, roughly 90% of which appear only once. Sequenced here: peripheral blood, sampled in a trial of Ad26.COV2.S vaccine versus placebo. These receptors were taken from a person aged 18-65 years who received the Ad26.COV2.S COVID-19 vaccine or a placebo. Both conserved end residues are part of each CDR3. The order of the fields is J gene, D gene, clone size, V gene, CDR3 DNA, CDR3 protein. D genes are given only for firm matches. Rows may omit the clone size; those that give it use once, few, many or a size class.

TRBJ2-2	.	.	TRBV6-2/TRBV6-3	TGTGCCAGCAGTTACTCGAGCAGGGTCACCGGGGAGCTGTTTTTT	CASSYSSRVTGELFF
TRBJ1-1	.	.	TRBV7-2	TGTGCCAGCAGCGGGGCTTTCTTT	CASSGAFF
TRBJ2-2	.	few	TRBV7-2	TGTGCCAGCAGCTTAGCTCAGGGGGGCACCGGGGAGCTGTTTTTT	CASSLAQGGTGELFF
TRBJ1-1	.	.	TRBV4-3	TGCGCCAGCAGCCTCCTCCAGGGAAGCACTGAAGCTTTCTTT	CASSLLQGSTEAFF
TRBJ2-1	TRBD1	once	TRBV6-5	TGTGCCAGCAGTTACTCGTTGGGACAGGGAGGCCATGAGCAGTTCTTC	CASSYSLGQGGHEQFF
TRBJ2-1	TRBD2	.	TRBV6-2/TRBV6-3	TGTGCCAGCAGTTACGGCATAGCGGGGGCGCCTTACAATGAGCAGTTCTTC	CASSYGIAGAPYNEQFF
TRBJ2-2	.	.	TRBV5-5	TGTGCCAGCAGCTCTTGGGGGGCCCCCGGGGAGCTGTTTTTT	CASSSWGAPGELFF
TRBJ2-1	TRBD2	.	TRBV6-2/TRBV6-3	TGTGCCAGCAGTCCCCTAGCGGAGAACTACAATGAGCAGTTCTTC	CASSPLAENYNEQFF
TRBJ2-7	.	.	TRBV6-5	TGTGCCAGCAGTCAGTCCAGGGTATACTACGAGCAGTACTTC	CASSQSRVYYEQYF
TRBJ1-5	.	.	TRBV19	TGTGCCAGTAGGGTAATATCTGGGACATATAGCAATCAGCCCCAGCATTTT	CASRVISGTYSNQPQHF
TRBJ1-3	TRBD1	.	TRBV7-2	TGTGCCAGCAGCTCCCAGGGGGCGCTTGGAAACACCATATATTTT	CASSSQGALGNTIYF
TRBJ2-4	.	once	TRBV18	TGTGCCAGCTCACCACTGGGCAGGGAGTCCAAAAACATTCAGTACTTC	CASSPLGRESKNIQYF
TRBJ1-2	.	.	TRBV27	TGTGCCAGCAGTTTAAAGTCAGGTGGTGGCTACACCTTC	CASSLKSGGGYTF
TRBJ2-1	.	.	TRBV14	TGTGCCAGCAGCCCTACCCAGGGCGAGGCGGAGCAGTTCTTC	CASSPTQGEAEQFF
TRBJ1-3	TRBD1	.	TRBV19	TGTGCCAGTACCATACAGGGGGGAAACACCATATATTTT	CASTIQGGNTIYF
TRBJ2-7	.	.	TRBV15	TGTGCCACCAGCAGAAAATTGGAGAGCTCCTACGAGCAGTACTTC	CATSRKLESSYEQYF
TRBJ1-4	.	.	TRBV20-1	TGCAGTGCGCATAAGGCAGAAAAACTGTTTTTT	CSAHKAEKLFF
TRBJ2-5	TRBD1	.	TRBV14	TGTGCCAGCAGCACGCTAGTGACAGGGCAAGAGACCCAGTACTTC	CASSTLVTGQETQYF
TRBJ2-5	TRBD2	.	TRBV5-4	TGTGCCAGCGGTTCAGCGGGGGGAGAGACCCAGTACTTC	CASGSAGGETQYF
TRBJ1-6	TRBD1	.	TRBV5-1	TGCGCCAGCAGCCCGACAGGGTTAAATTCACCCCTCCACTTT	CASSPTGLNSPLHF
TRBJ1-1	.	.	TRBV5-5	TGTGCCAGCAGCTTGGCCTCGAGATTATTTATGAACACTGAAGCTTTCTTT	CASSLASRLFMNTEAFF
TRBJ2-3	TRBD2	.	TRBV6-4	TGTGCCAGCAGCGCGACTAACCAGGGTAGCGGGGATACGCAGTATTTT	CASSATNQGSGDTQYF
TRBJ1-1	.	.	TRBV15	TGTGCCACCAGCAGGGAATTTTTGGGGGGTAGCACTGAAGCTTTCTTT	CATSREFLGGSTEAFF
TRBJ2-1	.	.	TRBV5-6	TGTGCCAGCAGCTTGGCCGTGCAGGGAAGCCAGTTCTTC	CASSLAVQGSQFF
TRBJ2-1	TRBD2	many	TRBV7-2	TGTGCCAGCAGCTTAAGCGCTAGCGGGGGGGCCTTTGAGCAGTTCTTC	CASSLSASGGAFEQFF
TRBJ1-2	.	.	TRBV19	TGTGCCAGTAGTGAGTCAGACGGCTACACCTTC	CASSESDGYTF
TRBJ1-6	.	.	TRBV23-1	TGCGCCAGCAGTCAACCCGGAGGGGGACGGAAGAATTCACCCCTCCACTTT	CASSQPGGGRKNSPLHF
TRBJ2-1	.	.	TRBV6-5	TGTGCCAGCAGTTACGTTGGGGTCTACAATGAGCAGTTCTTC	CASSYVGVYNEQFF
TRBJ1-2	TRBD1	many	TRBV2	TGTGCCAGCAGTACGGGACAGAACTATGGCTACACCTTC	CASSTGQNYGYTF
TRBJ1-2	.	.	TRBV15	TGTGCCACCAGCCGCAGCGAGAACTATGGCTACACCTTC	CATSRSENYGYTF
TRBJ1-5	TRBD1	.	TRBV19	TGTGCCAGTAAGTTAACAGGGGTAAGCAATCAGCCCCAGCATTTT	CASKLTGVSNQPQHF
TRBJ2-7	.	.	TRBV19	TGTGCCAGTAGTATAGGGCAGGGCTCCTACGAGCAGTACTTC	CASSIGQGSYEQYF
TRBJ2-5	.	.	TRBV7-9	TGTGCCAGCAGCTCGGGACAAGGGACCGGAGAGACCCAGTACTTC	CASSSGQGTGETQYF
TRBJ2-3	TRBD2	.	TRBV11-2	TGTGCCAGCACCAAAGGACCCCCACTAGCGTCCGCAGATACGCAGTATTTT	CASTKGPPLASADTQYF
TRBJ1-2	.	.	TRBV15	TGTGCCACCAGCCAAGGACGGGCGAACTCCTATGGCTACACCTTC	CATSQGRANSYGYTF
TRBJ2-7	.	.	TRBV5-1	TGCGCCAGCAGCTCCGAGGGAGCTTACGAGCAGTACTTC	CASSSEGAYEQYF
TRBJ1-1	TRBD1	.	TRBV7-2	TGTGCCAGCAGCCTTAGACAGGGTGTGACTGAAGCTTTCTTT	CASSLRQGVTEAFF
TRBJ1-2	.	.	TRBV5-8	TGTGCCAGCAGCTTGATCTTGGCGGGGGCCGAAGGCTACACCTTC	CASSLILAGAEGYTF
TRBJ2-2	TRBD2	.	TRBV9	TGTGCCAGCAGCGTAGCCGCCTTACTAGCGGGGGTTACCGGGGAGCTGTTTTTT	CASSVAALLAGVTGELFF
TRBJ2-2	.	.	TRBV15	TGTGCCACCAGCAGAGGAGGTGCGGATTCGAACACCGGGGAGCTGTTTTTT	CATSRGGADSNTGELFF
TRBJ2-3	.	.	TRBV7-2	TGTGCCAGCAGCTTAGCGCCCATGGCTAGCACAGATACGCAGTATTTT	CASSLAPMASTDTQYF
TRBJ1-2	TRBD1	.	TRBV30	TGTGCCGGACCCGACAGGGCAGGCTACACCTTC	CAGPDRAGYTF
TRBJ1-1	.	.	TRBV27	TGTGCCAGCAGTCCTTTGGAGTCGAAGAACACTGAAGCTTTCTTT	CASSPLESKNTEAFF